This entry features one T cell receptor (beta chain) sequence. The data were taken from a study of technical replicates of blood from several donors. Profiling relied on immunoSEQ multiplex PCR, and the TCRdb table lists in-frame clones only, not all of them. There are 50,000 to 70,000 clones in the sample; around 89% occur only once, and about 4.6% lies in the top ten. This CDR3 is 16 amino acids long. With V trimmed by 3 bases and J by 7 bases, 11 bases remained unmatched. CDR1 and CDR2 from the germline V gene are SGDLS and YYNGEE. The sequence derives from a human donor in good health. Some clones in this sample may be carry-over from other donors' samples. Sample: PBMCs. The chain joins TRBV9 to TRBJ2-1; 9 nucleotides agree with TRBD2. The CDR3 DNA sequence: TGTGCCAGCAGCGCCCGAGGCGGCGCGGGGGGGAATGAGCAGTTCTTC. Residues: CASSARGGAGGNEQFF.